The next 17 T cell receptor beta chains were all read from a single sample in a study of control samples from healthy donors and cancer patients. Sequenced by immunoSEQ multiplex PCR; TCRdb stores in-frame clones only, minus some. The sample has roughly 170,000 clones; roughly 94% are singletons. The material sequenced was blood. The receptors were sampled from a woman under 30 in good health.

The chain carries TRBV7-2 and TRBJ1-4; a weak D match, TRBD1 (5 bases). Per the germline V gene, CDR1 is SGHTA and CDR2 is FQGNSA. The CDR3 loop spans 11 amino acids. Trimming removed 1 base from V and 11 bases from J, with 5 bases in between. The DNA for the CDR3 is TGTGCCAGCAGCTTAGGGGGGAAACTGTTTTTT. Amino acids: CASSLGGKLFF.

The V gene is TRBV12-3 or TRBV12-4, the J gene TRBJ1-5; D ambiguous. The CDR3 has 13 amino acids. The germline V and J ends were trimmed by 6 bases and 7 bases, with 13 bases remaining between them. The CDR3 loop reads CASSLLEHQPQHF. CDR3 sequence (DNA): TGTGCCAGCAGCCTACTTGAACACCAGCCCCAGCATTTT.

This chain joins TRBV7-9 and TRBJ1-2; 9 nucleotides agree with TRBD1. This CDR3 is 14 amino acids long. Germline loops: CDR1 SEHNR, CDR2 FQNEAQ (reference sequence). The V and J ends lost 0 bases and 6 bases, in that order; junction bases with no gene match: 2. The CDR3 region has the DNA TGTGCCAGCAGCTTAGCGGACAGGGGAAATGGCTACACCTTC. Its translation: CASSLADRGNGYTF.

This chain uses TRBV3-1 (or the pseudogene TRBV3-2) with TRBJ2-7; D ambiguous. Trimming removed 1 base at V and 2 bases at J, with 3 bases between. Germline CDR1 LGHDT, CDR2 YNNKEL (reference sequence). The CDR3 covers 12 residues. DNA for the CDR3: TGTGCCAGCAGCCAAGCCACCTACGAGCAGTACTTC. As protein: CASSQATYEQYF.

J is TRBJ1-5 and V is TRBV27, with 8 bases that match TRBD1. Trimming at V came to 8 bases and at J to 2 bases, leaving 5 bases not matched to a gene. The V gene's germline CDR1 is MNHEY and CDR2 SMNVEV (reference sequence). The CDR3 contains 14 residues. The DNA of the CDR3 is TGTGCCAGCTGTCAGGGACAGGGCAATCAGCCCCAGCATTTT. Residues: CASCQGQGNQPQHF.

The chain couples TRBV7-9 to TRBJ2-7, with D perhaps given as TRBD1 or TRBD2 (6 bases each). Per germline, CDR1 SEHNR and CDR2 FQNEAQ (reference sequence). The V end was cut by 0 bases, the J end by 5 bases, with 8 bases between. This CDR3 has 13 residues. The CDR3 nucleotides are TGTGCCAGCAGCTTAGCGGGGGGCAACGAGCAGTACTTC. Translating it yields CASSLAGGNEQYF.

This chain joins TRBV7-2 and TRBJ2-5; TRBD1 matches at 8 bases. V was clipped by 2 bases and J by 4 bases; unmatched bases: 6. Germline V CDR1 and CDR2: SGHTA, FQGNSA. This CDR3 is 15 amino acids long. CDR3 in amino acids: CASSLQGALRETQYF. CDR3 in DNA: TGTGCCAGCAGCTTACAGGGGGCGTTACGAGAGACCCAGTACTTC.

This chain joins TRBV7-2 and TRBJ2-7; 15 nucleotides align to TRBD2. The CDR3 has 16 residues. Looked up from germline, CDR1 is SGHTA and CDR2 is FQGNSA. The V and J ends lost 6 bases and 3 bases, in that order; junction bases with no gene match: 6. CDR3 nucleotide sequence: TGTGCCAGCAGTCTGGGGACTAGCGGGAGGATCTACGAGCAGTACTTC. Translated: CASSLGTSGRIYEQYF.

V is TRBV7-9 and J is TRBJ2-1; maybe TRBD1 (6 bases). In germline, CDR1 is SEHNR, CDR2 FQNEAQ (reference sequence). The CDR3 is 13 residues long. V was clipped by 3 bases and J by 8 bases, with 11 bases between them. CDR3 coding DNA: TGTGCCAGCAGCTTTAGGGGGAAGGATGAGCAGTTCTTC. This sequence encodes CASSFRGKDEQFF.

V gene TRBV11-2 combines with J gene TRBJ1-6; 7 bases map to TRBD1. The CDR3 sequence is 18 residues long. J lost 0 bases, V lost 5 bases, and 10 bases had no gene match. CDR1 and CDR2 (germline): SGHAT, FQNNGV. The DNA of the CDR3 is TGTGCCAGCAGCCCTAGGTCAGGGGGGAGCTCCTATAATTCACCCCTCCACTTT. This sequence encodes CASSPRSGGSSYNSPLHF.

The J gene is TRBJ1-3, the V gene TRBV19; 7 nucleotides align to TRBD1. V dropped 6 bases and J dropped 5; count of bases not matched to a gene: 7. Germline CDR1 reads LNHDA; CDR2 reads SQIVND (reference sequence). This CDR3 contains 14 residues. In DNA form, the CDR3 reads TGTGCCAGTAGGGTCCAGGGGGGAAGAAACACCATATATTTT. It translates to CASRVQGGRNTIYF.

This chain links TRBV19 with TRBJ1-1; D remains unclear. Germline assignment: CDR1 LNHDA and CDR2 SQIVND (reference sequence). The CDR3 sequence is 14 residues long. With 2 bases removed from V and 1 base from J, the gap between germline ends came to 8 bases. The CDR3 is CASSIPDQNTEAFF. DNA of the CDR3: TGTGCCAGTAGTATACCGGACCAGAACACTGAAGCTTTCTTT. Full variable domain (outside the CDR3, taken from reference TRBV19 and TRBJ1-1): DGGITQSPKYLFRKEGQNVTLSCEQNLNHDAMYWYRQDPGQGLRLIYYSQIVNDFQKGDIAEGYSVSREKKESFPLTVTSAQKNPTAFYLCASSIPDQNTEAFFGQGTRLTVV.

The chain uses TRBV7-9 and TRBJ1-3; 7 bases map to TRBD1. Trimming at V came to 11 bases and at J to 3 bases, leaving 4 bases not matched to a gene. The CDR3 has 12 amino acids. The germline CDR1 and CDR2 sequences are SEHNR and FQNEAQ (reference sequence). CDR3 coding DNA: TGTGCCTCCCGACAGGGTGGAAACACCATATATTTT. Its protein is CASRQGGNTIYF. Full variable domain (missing parts from reference TRBV7-9 and TRBJ1-3): DTGVSQNPRHKITKRGQNVTFRCDPISEHNRLYWYRQTLGQGPEFLTYFQNEAQLEKSRLLSDRFSAERPKGSFSTLEIQRTEQGDSAMYLCASRQGGNTIYFGEGSWLTVV.

This sequence joins TRBV19 and TRBJ2-1; D perhaps matches TRBD2 (7 bases). V gave up 3 bases and J gave up 4 bases, with 13 bases separating them. The CDR3 is 15 amino acids. The V gene's germline CDR1 is LNHDA and CDR2 SQIVND (reference sequence). CDR3 sequence: CASSIGGARYNEQFF. DNA of the CDR3: TGTGCCAGTAGTATTGGGGGGGCGCGGTACAATGAGCAGTTCTTC.

The genes are TRBV5-1 and TRBJ1-2; the D is unclear. Per germline, CDR1 SGHRS and CDR2 YFSETQ. Trimming pared 3 bases from V and 8 bases from J, leaving 14 bases between. This CDR3 has 13 residues. The CDR3 loop is CASSSEIGVGYTF. For the CDR3, the DNA is TGCGCCAGCAGCTCCGAGATCGGAGTAGGCTACACCTTC.

The chain recombines TRBV6-6 with TRBJ1-5, with 9 bases that match TRBD1. CDR1 and CDR2 from the germline V gene are MNHNY and SVGAGI (reference sequence). This CDR3 comprises 16 residues. V lost 6 bases and J lost 0; bases outside the gene matches: 6. The CDR3 nucleotides read TGTGCCAGCAGGGGACAGGGCCGTCCTAGCAATCAGCCCCAGCATTTT. It is translated as CASRGQGRPSNQPQHF.

The chain combines TRBV5-4 with TRBJ1-1, with D perhaps matching TRBD1 (6 bases). V was pared by 7 bases and J by 5 bases, with 12 bases between. The CDR3 sequence is 12 residues long. Germline lookup yields CDR1 SGHNT and CDR2 YYREEE (reference sequence). The CDR3 here is CASGGAGTEAFF. The CDR3 coding sequence is TGTGCCAGCGGGGGGGCTGGAACTGAAGCTTTCTTT.